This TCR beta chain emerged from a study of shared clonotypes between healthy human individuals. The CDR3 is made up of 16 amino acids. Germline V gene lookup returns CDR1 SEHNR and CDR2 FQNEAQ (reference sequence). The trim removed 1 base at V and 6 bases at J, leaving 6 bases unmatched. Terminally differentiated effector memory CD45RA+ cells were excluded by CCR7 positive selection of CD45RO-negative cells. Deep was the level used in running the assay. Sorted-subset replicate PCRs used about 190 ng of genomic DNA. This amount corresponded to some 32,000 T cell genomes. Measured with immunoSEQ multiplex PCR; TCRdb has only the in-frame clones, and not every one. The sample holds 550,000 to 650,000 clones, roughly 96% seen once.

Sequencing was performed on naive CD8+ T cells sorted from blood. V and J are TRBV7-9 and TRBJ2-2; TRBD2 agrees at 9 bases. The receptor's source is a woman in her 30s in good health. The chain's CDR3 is CASSLVGGRASGELFF. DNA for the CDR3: TGTGCCAGCAGCTTAGTCGGCGGGAGGGCCTCCGGGGAGCTGTTTTTT. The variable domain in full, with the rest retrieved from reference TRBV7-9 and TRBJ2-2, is DTGVSQNPRHKITKRGQNVTFRCDPISEHNRLYWYRQTLGQGPEFLTYFQNEAQLEKSRLLSDRFSAERPKGSFSTLEIQRTEQGDSAMYLCASSLVGGRASGELFFGEGSRLTVL.